This T cell receptor (beta chain) was profiled in a study of blood T cell repertoires in COVID-19. Participants were aged roughly 18 to 89 years from roughly 25 US areas. Data came from immunoSEQ multiplex PCR; TCRdb stores just in-frame clones and leaves some out. The data show 300,000 to 400,000 clones, 90% seen once. Germline V CDR1 and CDR2: SGHTA, FQGNSA. Trimming stripped 5 bases from V and 6 bases from J, with 15 bases between. This CDR3 is built from 14 residues. This clonotype was obtained from a man aged 55 to 69 who had recovered from COVID-19. Sequencing used PBMCs or T cells enriched from blood (not recorded which). V gene TRBV7-2 combines with J gene TRBJ2-3; D might be TRBD2 (6 bases). The CDR3 region is CASSNRGVWDTQYF. In DNA, the CDR3 is TGTGCCAGCAGCAACCGCGGGGTGTGGGATACGCAGTATTTT.